This paragraph covers one TCR beta chain sequence. Antigen unknown. The source of the sample is a study of shared clonotypes between healthy human individuals. General study points: Non-shared clonotypes had lower generation probabilities than clonotypes shared by all four sorted-subset donors.

V lost 4 bases, J lost 0 bases, and 8 bases stayed unmatched. The CDR3 length is 19 residues. CDR1 MDHEN and CDR2 SYDVKM come from the germline V gene. Sorted-subset replicate PCR reactions contained roughly 200 ng DNA, corresponding to 29,000 or so T cell genomes. Libraries were prepared by immunoSEQ multiplex PCR; TCRdb keeps only in-frame clonotypes and omits some of them. The sample contains roughly 320,000 clones, around 90% of which appear only once. V gene TRBV28 combines with J gene TRBJ2-1; 14 bases are shared with TRBD2. This clonotype was obtained from a man aged 18-30 years in good health. Input material: memory CD8+ T cells sorted from blood. The subset denotes: CD45RO+ cells pooled with CCR7-negative TemRA cells. Here the CDR3 DNA reads TGTGCCAGCAGTTCCCCGAGGACTAGCGGGGGGAGCTCCTACAATGAGCAGTTCTTC. Amino acid sequence: CASSSPRTSGGSSYNEQFF. Looking up the rest from reference TRBV28 and TRBJ2-1 gives the full variable domain: DVKVTQSSRYLVKRTGEKVFLECVQDMDHENMFWYRQDPGLGLRLIYFSYDVKMKEKGDIPEGYSVSREKKERFSLILESASTNQTSMYLCASSSPRTSGGSSYNEQFFGPGTRLTVL.